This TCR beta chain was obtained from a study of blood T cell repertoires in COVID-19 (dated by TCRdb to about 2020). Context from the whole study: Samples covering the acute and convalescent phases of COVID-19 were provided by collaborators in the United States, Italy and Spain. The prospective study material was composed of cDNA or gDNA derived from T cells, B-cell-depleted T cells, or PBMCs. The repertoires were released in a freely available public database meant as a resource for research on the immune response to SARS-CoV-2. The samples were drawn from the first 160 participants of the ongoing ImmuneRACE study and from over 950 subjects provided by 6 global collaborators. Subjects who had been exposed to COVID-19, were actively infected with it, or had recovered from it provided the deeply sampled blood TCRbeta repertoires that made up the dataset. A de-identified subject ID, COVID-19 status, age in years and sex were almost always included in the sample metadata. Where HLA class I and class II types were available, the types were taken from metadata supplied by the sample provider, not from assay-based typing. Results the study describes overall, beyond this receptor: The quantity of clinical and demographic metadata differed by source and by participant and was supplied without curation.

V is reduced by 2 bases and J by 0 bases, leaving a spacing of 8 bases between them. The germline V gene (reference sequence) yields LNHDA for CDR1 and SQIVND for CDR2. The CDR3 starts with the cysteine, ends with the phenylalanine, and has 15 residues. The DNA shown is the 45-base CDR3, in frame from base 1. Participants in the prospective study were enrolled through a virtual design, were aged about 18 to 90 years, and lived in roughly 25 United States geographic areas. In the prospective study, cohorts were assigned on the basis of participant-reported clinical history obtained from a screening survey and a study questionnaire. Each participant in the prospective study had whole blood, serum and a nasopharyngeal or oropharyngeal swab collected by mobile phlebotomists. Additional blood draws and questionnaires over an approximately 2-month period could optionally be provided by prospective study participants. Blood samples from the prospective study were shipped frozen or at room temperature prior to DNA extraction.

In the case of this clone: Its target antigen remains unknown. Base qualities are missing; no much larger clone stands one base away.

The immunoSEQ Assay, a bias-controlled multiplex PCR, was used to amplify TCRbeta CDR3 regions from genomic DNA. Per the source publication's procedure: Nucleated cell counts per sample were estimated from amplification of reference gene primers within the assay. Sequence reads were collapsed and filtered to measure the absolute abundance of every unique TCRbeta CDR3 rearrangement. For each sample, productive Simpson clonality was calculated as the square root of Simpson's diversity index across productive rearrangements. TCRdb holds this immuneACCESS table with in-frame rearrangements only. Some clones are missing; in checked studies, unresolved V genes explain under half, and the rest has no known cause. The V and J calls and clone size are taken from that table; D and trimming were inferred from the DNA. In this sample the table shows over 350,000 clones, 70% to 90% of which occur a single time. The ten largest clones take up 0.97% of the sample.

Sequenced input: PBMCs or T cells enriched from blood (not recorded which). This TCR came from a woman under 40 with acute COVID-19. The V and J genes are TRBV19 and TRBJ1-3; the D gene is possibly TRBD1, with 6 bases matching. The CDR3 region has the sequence CASSIPGASGNTIYF. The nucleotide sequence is TGTGCCAGTAGTATACCAGGGGCCTCTGGAAACACCATATATTTT.